This record concerns one T cell receptor beta chain sequence. Libraries were prepared by immunoSEQ multiplex PCR; TCRdb keeps only in-frame clonotypes and omits some of them. The sample contains some 100,000 clones, 75% to 95% of which appear only once. These data belong to a study of siplizumab effects on memory and regulatory T cells. Germline CDR1 is SGHRS and CDR2 is YFSETQ. This CDR3 spans 15 amino acids. The germline V and J ends were trimmed by 0 bases and 2 bases, with 9 bases remaining between them. The source of this sequence is a human donor in good health. The sample taken for sequencing was CD4+ T cells sorted from blood. The chain is built from TRBV5-1 and TRBJ2-4; tentatively, D is TRBD2 (5 bases). Here the CDR3 DNA reads TGCGCCAGCAGCTTGGCCGACGGGACCAAAAACATTCAGTACTTC. Protein: CASSLADGTKNIQYF.